What follows are 16 T cell receptor beta chains derived from one specimen sequenced in a study of shared clonotypes between healthy human individuals. As defined, naive CD8 cells were CD45RO-negative and positively selected for CCR7, with terminally differentiated effector memory CD45RA+ cells excluded. Only in-frame clones appear in the TCRdb table, and some are missing; sequencing was by immunoSEQ multiplex PCR. The repertoire holds hundreds of thousands of clones, with approximately 90% as singletons. Specimen: naive CD8+ T cells sorted from blood. The receptors here all came from a man aged 25-45 years in good health.

This chain connects TRBV19 to TRBJ1-1; D is uncertain. This CDR3 region has 14 residues. V lost 3 bases, J lost 1 base, and 9 bases lay in between. Germline assignment: CDR1 LNHDA and CDR2 SQIVND (reference sequence). The CDR3: CASSILDANTEAFF. The DNA for the CDR3 is TGTGCCAGTAGTATTTTGGATGCGAACACTGAAGCTTTCTTT.

The chain is built from TRBV5-1 and TRBJ2-1; 9 bases are a match to TRBD2. This CDR3 is built from 16 residues. Germline V gene data show CDR1 as SGHRS and CDR2 as YFSETQ. The V segment lost 4 bases and the J segment 4 bases; nucleotides outside the gene matches: 9. The CDR3 protein is CASSNPGTSPYNEQFF. CDR3 DNA: TGCGCCAGCAGCAACCCCGGGACTAGCCCATACAATGAGCAGTTCTTC.

The V call is TRBV28, the J call TRBJ2-7, with 8 bases identical to TRBD2. V was pared by 4 bases and J by 2 bases, with 7 bases of the junction left unmatched. The CDR3 extends over 15 amino acids. Germline CDR1 and CDR2: MDHEN and SYDVKM. As DNA, the CDR3 is TGTGCCAGCAGTTCCCGACTAGCGAGAACCTACGAGCAGTACTTC. Its protein is CASSSRLARTYEQYF.

The chain uses TRBV5-1 and TRBJ1-2; no definite D call. Germline CDR1 and CDR2: SGHRS and YFSETQ. Trimming removed 4 bases at V and 5 bases at J, with 12 bases between. CDR3 length: 13 residues. CDR3 residues: CASSDRGGYGYTF. CDR3 nucleotide sequence: TGCGCCAGCAGCGACCGTGGAGGTTATGGCTACACCTTC.

With respect to this clone: The sample carries other DNA sequences with the same CDR3. The chain links TRBV7-9 to TRBJ2-7; no reliable D call. The CDR3 is 12 amino acids. Germline CDR1 reads SEHNR; CDR2 reads FQNEAQ (reference sequence). Deletions cut 1 base from V and 3 bases from J, with 4 bases between. The CDR3 DNA sequence: TGTGCCAGCAGCTTAGTCGTCTACGAGCAGTACTTC. Encoded protein: CASSLVVYEQYF.

CDR3 coding DNA: TGTGCCAGCAGCTACTCCGGGACTAGCCTGGTCGATGAGCAGTTCTTC. Protein product: CASSYSGTSLVDEQFF. The gene calls are TRBV7-2 and TRBJ2-1; the match to TRBD2 covers 9 bases. Looked up from germline, CDR1 is SGHTA and CDR2 is FQGNSA. Unmatched junction bases numbered 12, after V lost 4 bases and J lost 8 bases. The CDR3 sequence is 16 residues long.

The chain is built from TRBV7-2 and TRBJ1-4; 8 nucleotides agree with TRBD1. The V segment lost 4 bases and the J segment 8 bases; nucleotides outside the gene matches: 18. The CDR3 spans 18 residues. In germline, CDR1 is SGHTA, CDR2 FQGNSA. The CDR3 bases are TGTGCCAGCAGCTACGGCGGGACAGGATATCTCATCGTGGAAAAACTGTTTTTT. This translates into CASSYGGTGYLIVEKLFF.

The chain's CDR3 is CASSYRLAANEQFF. The CDR3 region has the DNA TGTGCCAGCAGCTATAGACTAGCGGCTAATGAGCAGTTCTTC. The chain carries TRBV11-2 and TRBJ2-1; 9 bases fit TRBD2. The CDR3 spans 14 residues. V dropped 4 bases and J dropped 7; count of bases not matched to a gene: 5. The germline gives CDR1 SGHAT, CDR2 FQNNGV.

The CDR3 DNA follows: TGTGCCAGCAGCGCCGGCGGGGCCTACGAGCAGTACTTC. This encodes CASSAGGAYEQYF. The chain couples TRBV9 to TRBJ2-7; D possibly corresponds to TRBD2 (6 bases). V was clipped by 3 bases and J by 2 bases, with 9 bases between them. The CDR3 is made up of 13 amino acids. Germline CDR1 and CDR2: SGDLS and YYNGEE.

CDR3 in amino acids: CASSTTGTGAHYGYTF. The CDR3 DNA is TGTGCCAGCAGCACGACTGGGACAGGGGCCCACTATGGCTACACCTTC. The V call is TRBV28, the J call TRBJ1-2; 10 nucleotides match TRBD1. Germline V gene sequence: CDR1 MDHEN, CDR2 SYDVKM. V was clipped by 6 bases and J by 3 bases; unmatched bases: 10. The CDR3 totals 16 residues.

V gene TRBV7-9 combines with J gene TRBJ1-1; the D gene is possibly TRBD1 (6 bases). The germline V gene has CDR1 SEHNR and CDR2 FQNEAQ (reference sequence). The CDR3 is 15 amino acids. The V and J ends lost 4 bases and 6 bases respectively, with 18 bases between them. CDR3 coding DNA: TGTGCCAGCAGCTCCAGGACAGACCTTTCATCTGAAGCTTTCTTT. This sequence encodes CASSSRTDLSSEAFF.

This chain joins TRBV30 and TRBJ2-7; D assignment may be TRBD1 or TRBD2 (5 bases each). CDR1 is GTSNPN and CDR2 is SVGIG in the germline V gene (reference sequence). The CDR3 length is 12 residues. The V and J ends lost 6 bases and 2 bases respectively, with 11 bases between them. For the CDR3, the DNA is TGTGCCTGCGGGACCGGAACCTACGAGCAGTACTTC. Translating gives CACGTGTYEQYF.

This clone was picked up one time. The V and J genes are TRBV10-3 and TRBJ2-3; 9 nucleotides agree with TRBD1. The CDR3 consists of 18 residues. J lost 6 bases, V lost 2 bases, and 15 bases had no gene match. Looked up from germline, CDR1 is ENHRY and CDR2 is SYGVKD. The CDR3 DNA follows: TGTGCCATCAGTGAGCCCTTGGACAGGGGTCACTCTTGGGATACGCAGTATTTT. As protein: CAISEPLDRGHSWDTQYF.

This chain joins TRBV29-1 and TRBJ2-1, with D possibly matching TRBD2 (6 bases). The CDR3 is 13 amino acids. In germline, CDR1 is SQVTM, CDR2 ANQGSEA. Trimming left V 3 bases short and J 3 bases short, with 9 bases between. CDR3 nucleotides: TGCAGCGTTGAGTGGACTAACTACAATGAGCAGTTCTTC. Translation: CSVEWTNYNEQFF.

The V and J genes are TRBV15 and TRBJ1-5, with TRBD1 matching over 11 bases. The V and J ends lost 8 bases and 6 bases, in that order; junction bases with no gene match: 6. This CDR3 is 14 amino acids long. The germline V gene encodes CDR1 LNHNV and CDR2 YYDKDF (reference sequence). CDR3 residues: CATSGQGALQPQHF. The CDR3 DNA sequence: TGTGCCACCTCAGGACAGGGGGCTCTTCAGCCCCAGCATTTT. The whole variable domain, remainder taken from reference TRBV15 and TRBJ1-5, is DAMVIQNPRYQVTQFGKPVTLSCSQTLNHNVMYWYQQKSSQAPKLLFHYYDKDFNNEADTPDNFQSRRPNTSFCFLDIRSPGLGDTAMYLCATSGQGALQPQHFGDGTRLSIL.

The V call is TRBV27, the J call TRBJ2-1, with a possible D match to TRBD2 (5 bases). The CDR3 has 15 residues. V was clipped by 3 bases and J by 0 bases, with 9 bases between them. Germline CDR1 reads MNHEY; CDR2 reads SMNVEV (reference sequence). The DNA of the CDR3 is TGTGCCAGCAGTTTCCTTGGAGGCTCCTACAATGAGCAGTTCTTC. It translates to CASSFLGGSYNEQFF.